This note documents a single T cell receptor (beta chain) sequence. Its specificity is not known. The sample is drawn from a study of cytomegalovirus exposure and HLA in healthy donors. Study-level points and caveats: Excluded were some V segments that proved indistinguishable, including TRBV6-2 and TRBV6-3. Earlier analysis found most TCR beta V segments productive about 87% or about 30% of the time.

Germline V lookup: CDR1 SGHDT, CDR2 YYEEEE. V gave up 0 bases and J gave up 4 bases; unmatched junction bases: 6. This CDR3 contains 16 residues. 13 Jbeta primers and 60 Vbeta primers were used for the PCR. Using immunoSEQ multiplex PCR, the repertoire was profiled, and TCRdb retains in-frame clones only, with some absent. Seen in this sample are just over 80,000 clones; the ten most common clones hold about 1%. The chain uses TRBV5-6 and TRBJ2-2; TRBD1 aligns across 7 bases. The sequencing sample was made of PBMCs. The source is a woman aged 25 to 39 in good health and CMV-seronegative. CDR3 sequence: CASSLGLGQSTGELFF. CDR3 nucleotide sequence: TGTGCCAGCAGCTTGGGTCTGGGACAGAGCACCGGGGAGCTGTTTTTT.